This T cell receptor beta chain was captured in a study of T cell repertoires in cytomegalovirus infection. Findings of the study overall: Identification of carriers of CMV plus the relevant HLA was achieved through cumulative public TCR beta family frequency.

This clonotype was found many times. Its target is not known. The CDR3 has 15 residues. The junction had 9 bases not matched to a gene; V was cut back by 6 bases and J by 5 bases. Germline assignment: CDR1 MNHNS and CDR2 SASEGT. TCRdb re-analysed the reads in MiXCR, keeping a single row per CDR3 protein. This table has about 200,000 distinct CDR3 sequences, roughly 9.8% appearing once. The rearrangement links TRBV6-1 to TRBJ2-5, with TRBD2 matching 10 bases. This TCR was sampled from a human donor in good health (CMV status not recorded). Some clones in this sample may be carry-over from other donors' samples. Sequencing used PBMCs. In nucleotides, the CDR3 is TGTGCCAGCAGCGCCAGCGGGAGGGCACGGGAGACCCAGTACTTC. This encodes CASSASGRARETQYF.